The clone carrying this T cell receptor (beta chain) was counted a few times. As yet, its antigen is unknown. This entry is derived from a study of T cells in Graves' hyperthyroidism and ophthalmopathy. Whole-study findings and limits: Blood shared most expanded thyroid clonotypes above 0.001. Ophthalmopathy cases were set apart from stable hyperthyroidism by a 13 V-J model.

RNA transcripts served as the template for amplifying TCR beta CDR3 regions. RT-PCR in the first round (using the HTBI primer set) targeted the TCR CDR3. TCRdb re-derived calls from the multiplex PCR reads in MiXCR, one entry per CDR3 protein. The sample has more than 600,000 distinct CDR3 sequences, 16% seen once. Germline V gene data show CDR1 as MDHEN and CDR2 as SYDVKM. J lost 2 bases, V lost 4 bases, and 8 bases had no gene match. This CDR3 region has 16 residues. Among the patients, aged 18 to 65, hyperthyroidism was newly diagnosed and had lasted under 2 months. Sequenced input: blood. The TCR originated in a man younger than 35 with Graves' hyperthyroidism. This chain uses TRBV28 with TRBJ2-1; 7 positions agree with TRBD2. The CDR3 DNA reads TGTGCCAGCAGTTCCCAGACTAGCAAACCCTACAATGAGCAGTTCTTC. Its translation is CASSSQTSKPYNEQFF.